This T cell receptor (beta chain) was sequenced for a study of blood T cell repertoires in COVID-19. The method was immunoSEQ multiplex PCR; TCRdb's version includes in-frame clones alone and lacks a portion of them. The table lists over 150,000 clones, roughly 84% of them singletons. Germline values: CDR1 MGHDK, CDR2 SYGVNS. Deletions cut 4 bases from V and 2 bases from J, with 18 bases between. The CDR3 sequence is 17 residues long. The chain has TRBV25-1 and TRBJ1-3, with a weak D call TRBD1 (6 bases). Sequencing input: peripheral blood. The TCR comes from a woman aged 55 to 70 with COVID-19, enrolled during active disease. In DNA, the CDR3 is TGTGCCAGCAGTGTACCCCCCCACAGGGTGCCTGGAAACACCATATATTTT. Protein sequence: CASSVPPHRVPGNTIYF. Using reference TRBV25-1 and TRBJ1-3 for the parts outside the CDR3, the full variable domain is EADIYQTPRYLVIGTGKKITLECSQTMGHDKMYWYQQDPGMELHLIHYSYGVNSTEKGDLSSESTVSRIRTEHFPLTLESARPSHTSQYLCASSVPPHRVPGNTIYFGEGSWLTVV.